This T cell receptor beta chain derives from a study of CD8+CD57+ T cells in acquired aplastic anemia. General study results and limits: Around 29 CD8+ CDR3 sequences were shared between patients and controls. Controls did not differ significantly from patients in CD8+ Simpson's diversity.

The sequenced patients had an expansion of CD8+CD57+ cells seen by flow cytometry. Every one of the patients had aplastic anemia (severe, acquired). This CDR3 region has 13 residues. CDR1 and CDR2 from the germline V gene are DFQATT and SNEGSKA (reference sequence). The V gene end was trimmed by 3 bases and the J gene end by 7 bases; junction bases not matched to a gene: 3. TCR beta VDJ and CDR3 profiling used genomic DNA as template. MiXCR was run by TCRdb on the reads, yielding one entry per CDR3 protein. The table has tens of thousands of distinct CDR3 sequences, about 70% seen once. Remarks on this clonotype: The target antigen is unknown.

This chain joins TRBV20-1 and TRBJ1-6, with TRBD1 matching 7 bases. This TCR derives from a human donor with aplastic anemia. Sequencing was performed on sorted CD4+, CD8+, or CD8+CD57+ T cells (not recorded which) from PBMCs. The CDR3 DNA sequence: TGCAGTGCTAGGGAGACAGGGAATTCACCCCTCCACTTT. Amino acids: CSARETGNSPLHF.